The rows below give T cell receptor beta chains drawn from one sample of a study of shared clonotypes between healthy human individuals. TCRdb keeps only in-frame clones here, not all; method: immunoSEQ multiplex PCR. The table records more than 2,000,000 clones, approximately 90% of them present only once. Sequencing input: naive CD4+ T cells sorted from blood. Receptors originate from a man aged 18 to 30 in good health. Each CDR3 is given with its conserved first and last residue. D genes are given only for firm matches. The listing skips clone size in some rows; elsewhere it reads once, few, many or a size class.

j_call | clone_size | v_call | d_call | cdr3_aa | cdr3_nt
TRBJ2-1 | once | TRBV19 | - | CASSGRTATSYNEQFF | TGTGCCAGTAGTGGACGGACGGCGACTTCCTACAATGAGCAGTTCTTC
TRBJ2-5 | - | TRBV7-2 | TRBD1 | CASSYRQGPETQYF | TGTGCCAGCAGTTACAGACAGGGCCCAGAGACCCAGTACTTC
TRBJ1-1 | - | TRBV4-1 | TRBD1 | CASSSRWTGGDRNTEAFF | TGCGCCAGCAGCTCACGATGGACAGGGGGCGACCGGAACACTGAAGCTTTCTTT
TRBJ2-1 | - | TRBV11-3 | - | CASSLAGFSYNEQFF | TGTGCCAGCAGCTTAGCGGGATTCTCCTACAATGAGCAGTTCTTC
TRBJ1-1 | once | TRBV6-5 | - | CASRGIGTEAFF | TGTGCCAGCAGGGGGATAGGCACTGAAGCTTTCTTT
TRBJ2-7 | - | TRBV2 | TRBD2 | CASRLAGGPYEQYF | TGTGCCTCCCGACTAGCGGGAGGTCCCTACGAGCAGTACTTC
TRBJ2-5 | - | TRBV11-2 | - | CASSLVYGLPETQYF | TGTGCCAGCAGCTTAGTTTATGGGCTGCCAGAGACCCAGTACTTC
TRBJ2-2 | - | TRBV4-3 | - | CASSQGRAGTGELFF | TGCGCCAGCAGCCAAGGGAGGGCGGGCACCGGGGAGCTGTTTTTT
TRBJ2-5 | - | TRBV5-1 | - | CASSFSGTAGETQYF | TGCGCCAGCAGCTTTAGCGGGACAGCAGGAGAGACCCAGTACTTC
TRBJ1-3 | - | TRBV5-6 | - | CASSSFPGTLSGNTIYF | TGTGCCAGCAGCTCCTTTCCCGGGACACTGTCTGGAAACACCATATATTTT
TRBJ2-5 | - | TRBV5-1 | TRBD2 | CASSLARLAVETQYF | TGCGCCAGCAGCTTGGCGAGACTAGCGGTGGAGACCCAGTACTTC
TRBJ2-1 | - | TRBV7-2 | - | CASSLARGAAIINEQFF | TGTGCCAGCAGCTTAGCTCGTGGCGCAGCCATAATAAATGAGCAGTTCTTC
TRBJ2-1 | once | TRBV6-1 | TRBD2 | CASSEVPSGGNEQFF | TGTGCCAGCAGTGAAGTGCCTAGCGGGGGAAATGAGCAGTTCTTC
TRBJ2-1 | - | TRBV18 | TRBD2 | CASSFSGSSYNEQFF | TGTGCCAGCTCATTTAGCGGGAGCTCCTACAATGAGCAGTTCTTC
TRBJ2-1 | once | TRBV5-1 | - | CASSSGVNNEQFF | TGCGCCAGCAGCTCGGGAGTTAACAATGAGCAGTTCTTC
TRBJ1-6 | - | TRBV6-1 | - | CASSPGHSLSPLHF | TGTGCCAGCAGTCCGGGACACTCACTTTCACCCCTCCACTTT
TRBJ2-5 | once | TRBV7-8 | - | CASSFGVGETQYF | TGTGCCAGCAGCTTTGGGGTAGGGGAGACCCAGTACTTC
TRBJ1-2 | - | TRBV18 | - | CASSPSDPPGYTF | TGTGCCAGCTCACCCAGTGACCCCCCTGGCTACACCTTC
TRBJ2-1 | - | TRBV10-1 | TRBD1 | CASSDRTGDEQFF | TGCGCCAGCAGTGACCGGACAGGGGATGAGCAGTTCTTC
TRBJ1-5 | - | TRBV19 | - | CASSLGNQPQHF | TGTGCCAGTTCCTTGGGCAATCAGCCCCAGCATTTT
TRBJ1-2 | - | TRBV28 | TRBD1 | CATIKGGQGYGYTF | TGTGCCACCATAAAAGGGGGACAGGGTTATGGCTACACCTTC
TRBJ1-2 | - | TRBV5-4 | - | CASSNGGGYTF | TGTGCCAGCTCCAACGGTGGAGGCTACACCTTC
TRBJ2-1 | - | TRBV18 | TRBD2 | CASSPPLAGGYNEQFF | TGTGCCAGCTCACCACCACTAGCGGGGGGGTACAATGAGCAGTTCTTC
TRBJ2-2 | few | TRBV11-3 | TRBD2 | CASSLTSGSTGELFF | TGTGCCAGCAGCCTAACTAGCGGGAGCACCGGGGAGCTGTTTTTT
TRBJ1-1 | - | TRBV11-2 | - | CASSFGAWNTEAFF | TGTGCCAGCAGCTTTGGGGCATGGAACACTGAAGCTTTCTTT
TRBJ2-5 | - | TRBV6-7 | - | CASSYSTLGGEETQYF | TGTGCCAGCAGTTACTCGACACTAGGCGGCGAGGAGACCCAGTACTTC
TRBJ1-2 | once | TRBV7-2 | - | CASNPTGTSYGYTF | TGTGCCAGCAACCCAACCGGGACATCATATGGCTACACCTTC
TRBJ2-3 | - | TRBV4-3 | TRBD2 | CASSQGLGLAGPDTQYF | TGCGCCAGCAGCCAAGGACTCGGACTAGCGGGACCAGATACGCAGTATTTT
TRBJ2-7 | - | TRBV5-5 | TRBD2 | CASSSLAGGAMEQYF | TGTGCCAGCAGCTCCTTAGCGGGGGGGGCGATGGAGCAGTACTTC
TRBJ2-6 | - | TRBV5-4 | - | CASSPAGSGANVLTF | TGTGCCAGCAGCCCGGCAGGGTCTGGGGCCAACGTCCTGACTTTC
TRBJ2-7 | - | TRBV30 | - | CAWSVLGEQYF | TGTGCCTGGAGTGTTCTTGGGGAGCAGTACTTC
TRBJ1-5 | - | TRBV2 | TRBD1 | CASSATGGEGNQPQHF | TGTGCCAGCAGCGCGACAGGGGGGGAAGGGAATCAGCCCCAGCATTTT
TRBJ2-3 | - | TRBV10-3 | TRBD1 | CASQTGGGTDTQYF | TGTGCCAGCCAGACAGGGGGCGGTACAGATACGCAGTATTTT
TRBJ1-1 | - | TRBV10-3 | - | CAITEGGNTEAFF | TGTGCCATCACCGAAGGGGGGAACACTGAAGCTTTCTTT
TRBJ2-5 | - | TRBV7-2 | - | CASSLRGRRLQETQYF | TGTGCCAGCAGCTTAAGGGGGAGGAGGTTACAAGAGACCCAGTACTTC